Listed below are T cell receptor beta chains from one sample, sequenced in a study of cytomegalovirus exposure and HLA in healthy donors. Sequencing was performed with immunoSEQ multiplex PCR; in TCRdb, only in-frame clones are kept and a portion is missing. Counted here are around 92,000 clones, approximately 75% occurring once; the ten biggest clones make up about 14%. Sequenced material: PBMCs. Every receptor here comes from a woman in her 70s in good health and CMV-seropositive. Both conserved end residues are part of each CDR3. A D gene is named only where the DNA matches it firmly. Clone sizes are given selectively: once, few, many, or a class where the clone is expanded.

J | size | V | D | DNA | CDR3
TRBJ2-7 | NA | TRBV7-2 | NA | TGTGCCAGCAGCTTCGACAGAGTCTACGAGCAGTACTTC | CASSFDRVYEQYF
TRBJ2-7 | NA | TRBV7-2 | NA | TGTGCCAGCAGCTTGGACCTGAGCGGTAGCTCCTACGAGCAGTACTTC | CASSLDLSGSSYEQYF
TRBJ2-1 | NA | TRBV27 | TRBD1 | TGTGCCAGCAGCATACCGGGACAGGAGCAGTTCTTC | CASSIPGQEQFF
TRBJ1-2 | NA | TRBV18 | TRBD1 | TGTGCCAGCTCACCCGGACAGGCAATCTATGGCTACACCTTC | CASSPGQAIYGYTF
TRBJ2-7 | NA | TRBV11-3 | TRBD2 | TGTGCCAGCAGCTTAGATGAGGACGGGGGGGGCACATACGAGCAGTACTTC | CASSLDEDGGGTYEQYF
TRBJ1-1 | NA | TRBV7-9 | TRBD1 | TGTTCCAGCAGCGGAGGCCGGGACAGTGAAGCTTTCTTT | CSSSGGRDSEAFF
TRBJ1-3 | NA | TRBV4-2 | TRBD1 | TGTGCCAGCAGCTTACAGGGGTCTGGAAACACCATATATTTT | CASSLQGSGNTIYF
TRBJ2-3 | NA | TRBV18 | TRBD2 | TGTGCCAGCTCACCACTTTCTAGCGGGAGTGTAGATACGCAGTATTTT | CASSPLSSGSVDTQYF
TRBJ2-1 | NA | TRBV5-4 | NA | TGTGCCAGCAGCTTTGAACGGAGGGAGTTCTTC | CASSFERREFF
TRBJ2-3 | NA | TRBV7-6 | NA | TGTGCCAGCAGCTTAGCCCATGTCACAGATACGCAGTATTTT | CASSLAHVTDTQYF
TRBJ2-1 | few | TRBV28 | NA | TGTGCCAGCAGTTCCTCTCGAGGAGGGAGCGGTAGATTGTTCTTC | CASSSSRGGSGRLFF
TRBJ2-3 | NA | TRBV4-1 | NA | TGCGCCAGCAGCCAACCGGGCACAGATACGCAGTATTTT | CASSQPGTDTQYF
TRBJ2-7 | NA | TRBV7-9 | NA | TGTGCCAGCAGCTTAGCGCAGACAGGTTCCAACGAGCAGTACTTC | CASSLAQTGSNEQYF
TRBJ1-1 | once | TRBV6-5 | NA | TGTGCCAGCAGTTACCCGACAGTAATGAGGAACACTGAAGCTTTCTTT | CASSYPTVMRNTEAFF